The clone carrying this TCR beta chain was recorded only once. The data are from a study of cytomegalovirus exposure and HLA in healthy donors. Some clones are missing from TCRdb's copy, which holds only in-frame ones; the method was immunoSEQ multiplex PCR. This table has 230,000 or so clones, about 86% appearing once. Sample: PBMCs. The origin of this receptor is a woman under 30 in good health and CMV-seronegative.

The CDR3 loop is CASSEILDGINQPQHF. The CDR3 DNA reads TGTGCCAGCAGTGAAATTCTCGACGGGATAAATCAGCCCCAGCATTTT. The chain links TRBV6-1 to TRBJ1-5, with no clear D. This CDR3 contains 16 residues. From germline, CDR1 is MNHNS and CDR2 SASEGT. V was pared by 2 bases and J by 4 bases, with 15 bases between.